This T cell receptor beta chain was identified in a study of cytomegalovirus exposure and HLA in healthy donors. Germline V gives CDR1 LNHNV, CDR2 YYDKDF (reference sequence). The CDR3 loop spans 14 amino acids. V lost 5 bases to trimming and J lost 5 bases; unmatched junction nucleotides: 7. Primers for the PCR totalled 60 Vbeta and 13 Jbeta. Sequencing used immunoSEQ multiplex PCR; TCRdb keeps in-frame clones, though not all of them. The table lists approximately 180,000 clones, about 80% of them singletons. The chain combines TRBV15 with TRBJ1-1; TRBD1 matches at 8 bases. The TCR sequence derives from a man aged 30 to 39 in good health and CMV-seropositive. What was sequenced was PBMCs. CDR3 bases: TGTGCCACCAGCCTGGACAGGGAGGCTACTGAAGCTTTCTTT. Its translation is CATSLDREATEAFF.